Following are 18 T cell receptor beta chains from one sample sequenced in a study of OX40 agonist ivuxolimab in advanced cancers. Repertoires were generated with immunoSEQ multiplex PCR, while TCRdb's copy carries only in-frame clones and drops some. This table has 90,000 or so clones, roughly nine tenths appearing once. The sequencing here drew on CD4+ or CD8+ T cells sorted from blood, taken in a trial of the OX40 agonist ivuxolimab. The receptors stem from an adult with an advanced solid tumor such as melanoma, head and neck, liver or kidney cancer.

CDR3 residues: CASSLRATGELFF. The CDR3 nucleotides are TGTGCCAGCAGCCTCAGAGCCACCGGGGAGCTGTTTTTT. The chain recombines TRBV11-2 with TRBJ2-2; D remains unclear. The CDR3 runs to 13 residues. Germline V gives CDR1 SGHAT, CDR2 FQNNGV. V lost 5 bases, J lost 4 bases, and 8 bases lay in between.

J is TRBJ2-7 and V is TRBV2; a possible D gene is TRBD1 (5 bases). This CDR3 region has 12 residues. In germline, CDR1 is SNHLY, CDR2 FYNNEI. Trimming left V 4 bases short and J 1 base short, with 5 bases between. CDR3 residues: CASSGQSYEQYF. The CDR3 bases are TGTGCCAGCAGTGGACAGTCCTACGAGCAGTACTTC.

The chain links TRBV19 to TRBJ1-1; possible D gene TRBD1, 6 bases. CDR1 LNHDA and CDR2 SQIVND come from the germline V gene (reference sequence). This CDR3 comprises 11 residues. The germline V and J ends were trimmed by 5 bases and 8 bases, with 9 bases remaining between them. CDR3 bases: TGTGCCAGTAGTTCTACAGGGGAAGCTTTCTTT. Translating it yields CASSSTGEAFF.

This chain joins TRBV28 and TRBJ2-7, with D perhaps TRBD2 (5 bases). CDR1 and CDR2 (germline): MDHEN, SYDVKM. This CDR3 contains 16 residues. V was pared by 5 bases and J by 0 bases, with 17 bases between. The CDR3 loop reads CASSTLGYGSSYEQYF. As DNA, the CDR3 is TGTGCCAGCAGTACCCTAGGGTATGGGAGCTCCTACGAGCAGTACTTC. The variable domain in full, completed from reference TRBV28 and TRBJ2-7, reads DVKVTQSSRYLVKRTGEKVFLECVQDMDHENMFWYRQDPGLGLRLIYFSYDVKMKEKGDIPEGYSVSREKKERFSLILESASTNQTSMYLCASSTLGYGSSYEQYFGPGTRLTVT.

The CDR3 loop is CASSLWGTVNTEAFF. The CDR3 DNA reads as TGCGCCAGCAGCTTGTGGGGGACGGTGAACACTGAAGCTTTCTTT. The chain carries TRBV5-1 and TRBJ1-1; TRBD1 is a possible D gene (5 bases). Per the germline V gene, CDR1 is SGHRS and CDR2 is YFSETQ. V was pared by 1 base and J by 0 bases, with 10 bases between. The length of the CDR3 is 15 residues.

The V gene is TRBV6-6, the J gene TRBJ1-1, with 7 bases matching TRBD1. There are 14 residues in the CDR3. Germline assignment: CDR1 MNHNY and CDR2 SVGAGI (reference sequence). Trimming took 6 bases from V and 5 from J; bases not matched to a gene: 9. As DNA, the CDR3 is TGTGCCAGCAGAAACAGGGGATCGGCAACTGAAGCTTTCTTT. This sequence encodes CASRNRGSATEAFF.

The chain employs TRBV5-1 and TRBJ2-5; TRBD1 aligns across 10 bases. The CDR3 runs to 15 residues. After removal of 4 bases from V and 3 bases from J, the junction contained 6 bases not matched to a gene. Germline V gives CDR1 SGHRS, CDR2 YFSETQ. The CDR3 DNA follows: TGCGCCAGCAGCCGGGACAGGGGAGGAGAAGAGACCCAGTACTTC. Translation: CASSRDRGGEETQYF.

This chain uses TRBV6-5 with TRBJ1-1; D is ambiguous. V was shortened by 11 bases and J by 0 bases, with 13 bases between the two germline ends. This CDR3 spans 13 amino acids. CDR1 MNHEY and CDR2 SVGAGI come from the germline V gene. CDR3 loop: CAAAGPLNTEAFF. The CDR3 DNA sequence: TGTGCCGCAGCCGGGCCACTGAACACTGAAGCTTTCTTT.

This chain connects TRBV5-1 to TRBJ2-7; perhaps TRBD1 as D (5 bases). The V gene's germline CDR1 is SGHRS and CDR2 YFSETQ. This CDR3 has 15 residues. V dropped 4 bases and J dropped 2 bases, with 16 bases sitting between them. The CDR3 protein is CASSLIPTATYEQYF. CDR3 DNA sequence: TGCGCCAGCAGCCTCATACCGACAGCCACCTACGAGCAGTACTTC.

The gene calls are TRBV9 and TRBJ2-2; TRBD1 aligns across 12 bases. This CDR3 is built from 16 residues. Germline-derived CDR1 and CDR2 are SGDLS and YYNGEE. Unmatched junction bases numbered 6, after V lost 4 bases and J lost 5 bases. DNA for the CDR3: TGTGCCAGCAGCAACCGGGACAGGGGGCAAACCGGGGAGCTGTTTTTT. Its translation is CASSNRDRGQTGELFF.

This sequence joins TRBV5-1 and TRBJ2-5, with D uncertain. Germline V gene data show CDR1 as SGHRS and CDR2 as YFSETQ. The CDR3 runs to 16 residues. V lost 0 bases and J lost 1, with 13 bases in between. In nucleotides, the CDR3 is TGCGCCAGCAGCTTGGGGTCCTCCCACGGCCAAGAGACCCAGTACTTC. Encoded protein: CASSLGSSHGQETQYF.

This rearrangement joins TRBV7-2 to TRBJ1-1, with D unclear. V lost 3 bases and J 2 bases, leaving 7 bases between the germline ends. CDR3 length: 13 amino acids. Germline V lookup: CDR1 SGHTA, CDR2 FQGNSA. In DNA, the CDR3 is TGTGCCAGCAGCTTCCAATTTAACACTGAAGCTTTCTTT. Translating it yields CASSFQFNTEAFF.

The genes are TRBV28 and TRBJ1-5, with 9 bases identical to TRBD1. The germline gives CDR1 MDHEN, CDR2 SYDVKM. V trimming: 10 bases; J trimming: 4 bases; junction bases outside the gene matches: 11. The CDR3 extends over 15 amino acids. The CDR3 loop is CAIRSQGAGNQPQHF. DNA for the CDR3: TGTGCCATCCGCTCACAGGGGGCGGGAAATCAGCCCCAGCATTTT.

V gene TRBV5-6 combines with J gene TRBJ2-7; 7 bases are shared with TRBD2. Germline-derived CDR1 and CDR2 are SGHDT and YYEEEE. The trim removed 4 bases at V and 4 bases at J, leaving 5 bases unmatched. The CDR3 is made up of 13 amino acids. The CDR3, as DNA: TGTGCCAGCAGCATGGCTAGCGGTTACGAGCAGTACTTC. Translating gives CASSMASGYEQYF.

This clone was found once. The rearrangement links TRBV28 to TRBJ2-1; TRBD2 aligns across 10 bases. Germline-derived CDR1 and CDR2 are MDHEN and SYDVKM. V lost 8 bases and J lost 10; bases outside the gene matches: 8. CDR3 length: 13 residues. In DNA form, the CDR3 reads TGTGCCAGCGGTCTAGCGGGAGCGCGGGAGCAGTTCTTC. Residues: CASGLAGAREQFF.

The genes are TRBV10-1 and TRBJ2-1; TRBD2 aligns across 7 bases. This CDR3 has 16 residues. V shed 6 bases, J shed 10 bases, and the junction held 18 bases outside the gene matches. Germline CDR1 reads WNHNN; CDR2 reads SYGVQD (reference sequence). CDR3 in amino acids: CASSPVGAGASGEQFF. CDR3 nucleotides: TGCGCCAGCAGCCCAGTCGGGGCGGGAGCCTCCGGGGAGCAGTTCTTC.

The chain uses TRBV27 and TRBJ1-2; 9 bases are a match to TRBD1. V dropped 8 bases and J dropped 2; count of bases not matched to a gene: 0. There are 12 residues in the CDR3. The V gene's germline CDR1 is MNHEY and CDR2 SMNVEV (reference sequence). CDR3 in amino acids: CASGTGNYGYTF. As DNA, the CDR3 is TGTGCCAGCGGGACAGGGAACTATGGCTACACCTTC.

CDR3: CASTLNRGPYNEQFF. The CDR3 coding sequence is TGTGCCAGCACTCTTAACAGGGGACCCTACAATGAGCAGTTCTTC. V and J are TRBV28 and TRBJ2-1; 7 bases are a match to TRBD1. Germline CDR1 reads MDHEN; CDR2 reads SYDVKM. Trimming cost V 7 bases and J 2 bases; bases outside gene matches: 8. This CDR3 has 15 amino acids.